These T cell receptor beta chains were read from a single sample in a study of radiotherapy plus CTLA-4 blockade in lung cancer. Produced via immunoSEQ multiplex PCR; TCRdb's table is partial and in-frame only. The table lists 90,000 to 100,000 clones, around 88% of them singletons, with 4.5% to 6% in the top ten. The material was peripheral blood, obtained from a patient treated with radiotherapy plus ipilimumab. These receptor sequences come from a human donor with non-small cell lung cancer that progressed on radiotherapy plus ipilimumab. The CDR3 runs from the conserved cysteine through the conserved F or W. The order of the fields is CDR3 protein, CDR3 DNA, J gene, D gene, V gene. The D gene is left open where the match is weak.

CAWSPVYEQYF	TGTGCCTGGAGTCCAGTATACGAGCAGTACTTC	TRBJ2-7	.	TRBV30
CASSEASGRDTQYF	TGTGCCAGCAGTGAAGCTAGCGGGAGGGATACGCAGTATTTT	TRBJ2-3	TRBD2	TRBV2
CASSATSGPWDEQFF	TGTGCCAGCAGCGCGACTAGCGGGCCCTGGGATGAGCAGTTCTTC	TRBJ2-1	TRBD2	TRBV7-2
CASSRSGGPLYEQYF	TGTGCCAGCAGCCGGAGCGGGGGCCCTTTGTACGAGCAGTACTTC	TRBJ2-7	TRBD2	TRBV7-6
CATSRDVGITNYGYTF	TGTGCCACCAGCAGAGATGTCGGGATAACTAACTATGGCTACACCTTC	TRBJ1-2	.	TRBV15
CASTRGLDRQVLNYGYTF	TGCGCCAGCACGCGGGGACTGGACAGGCAGGTCCTTAACTATGGCTACACCTTC	TRBJ1-2	TRBD1	TRBV5-1
CASSIGQLLLNTEAFF	TGCGCCAGCAGTATTGGACAGCTACTCCTGAACACTGAAGCTTTCTTT	TRBJ1-1	.	TRBV5-1
CASSLTGLAVPGELFF	TGTGCCAGCAGCTTAACGGGACTAGCGGTTCCCGGGGAGCTGTTTTTT	TRBJ2-2	TRBD2	TRBV7-3
CASSFRDSPQHTQYF	TGCGCCAGCAGCTTCCGGGACTCCCCTCAACATACGCAGTATTTT	TRBJ2-3	.	TRBV5-1
CASTKEGGLYETQYF	TGTGCCAGCACCAAAGAGGGAGGGCTTTACGAGACCCAGTACTTC	TRBJ2-5	TRBD2	TRBV6-6
CASSAAGGPSDTQYF	TGTGCCAGCAGTGCAGCGGGAGGGCCCTCAGATACGCAGTATTTT	TRBJ2-3	TRBD2	TRBV6-1
CASSRHLNSNQPQHF	TGTGCCAGTAGTCGTCACCTGAATAGCAATCAGCCCCAGCATTTT	TRBJ1-5	.	TRBV19
CAWSVTGGQPQHF	TGTGCCTGGAGTGTAACAGGGGGTCAGCCCCAGCATTTT	TRBJ1-5	TRBD1	TRBV30
CASSAPGGQMNTEAFF	TGTGCCAGCAGTGCCCCCGGGGGCCAGATGAACACTGAAGCTTTCTTT	TRBJ1-1	.	TRBV2